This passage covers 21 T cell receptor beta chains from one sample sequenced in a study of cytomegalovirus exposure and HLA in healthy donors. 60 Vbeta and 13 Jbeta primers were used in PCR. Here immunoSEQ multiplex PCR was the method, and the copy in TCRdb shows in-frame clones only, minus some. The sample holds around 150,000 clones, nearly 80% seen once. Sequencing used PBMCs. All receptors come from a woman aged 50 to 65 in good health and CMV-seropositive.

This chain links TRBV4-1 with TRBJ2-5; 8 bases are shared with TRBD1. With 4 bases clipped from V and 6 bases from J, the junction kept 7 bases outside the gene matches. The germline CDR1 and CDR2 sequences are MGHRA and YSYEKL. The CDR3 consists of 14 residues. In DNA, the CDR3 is TGCGCCAGCAGCCCACAGGGGGAGTGGAAGACCCAGTACTTC. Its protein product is CASSPQGEWKTQYF.

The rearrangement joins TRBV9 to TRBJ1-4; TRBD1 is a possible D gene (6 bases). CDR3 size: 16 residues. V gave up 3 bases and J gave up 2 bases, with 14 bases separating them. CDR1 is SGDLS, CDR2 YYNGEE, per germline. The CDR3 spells CASSGSPGATNEKLFF. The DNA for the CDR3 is TGTGCCAGCAGCGGGAGCCCAGGGGCGACTAATGAAAAACTGTTTTTT.

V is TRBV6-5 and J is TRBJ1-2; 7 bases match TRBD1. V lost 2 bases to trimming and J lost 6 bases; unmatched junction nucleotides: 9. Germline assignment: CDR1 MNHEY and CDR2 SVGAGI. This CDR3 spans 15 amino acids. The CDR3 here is CASSYRDRDADGYTF. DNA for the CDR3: TGTGCCAGCAGTTACCGCGACAGGGATGCGGATGGCTACACCTTC.

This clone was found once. In DNA, the CDR3 is TGTGCCAGCAGCTTGGGGGGAGGACTAGCGTACGAGACCCAGTACTTC. Protein product: CASSLGGGLAYETQYF. V is TRBV5-4 and J is TRBJ2-5; 9 bases are a match to TRBD2. V lost 0 bases and J lost 5; bases outside the gene matches: 8. CDR1 is SGHNT and CDR2 is YYREEE in the germline V gene (reference sequence). This CDR3 region has 16 residues.

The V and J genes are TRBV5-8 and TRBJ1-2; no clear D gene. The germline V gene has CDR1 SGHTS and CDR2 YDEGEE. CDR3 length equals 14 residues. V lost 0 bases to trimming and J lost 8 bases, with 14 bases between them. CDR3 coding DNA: TGTGCCAGCAGCTTGGCCGAATGGGCTGGCGGCTACACCTTC. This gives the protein CASSLAEWAGGYTF.

The CDR3 loop is CASSQDTTAVPEQYF. In DNA form, the CDR3 reads TGCGCCAGCAGCCAAGATACGACGGCGGTTCCCGAGCAGTACTTC. The chain carries TRBV4-3 and TRBJ2-7; D is unclear. Trimming removed 0 bases at V and 6 bases at J, with 15 bases between. The germline V gene has CDR1 LGHNA and CDR2 YSLEER. This CDR3 has 15 amino acids.

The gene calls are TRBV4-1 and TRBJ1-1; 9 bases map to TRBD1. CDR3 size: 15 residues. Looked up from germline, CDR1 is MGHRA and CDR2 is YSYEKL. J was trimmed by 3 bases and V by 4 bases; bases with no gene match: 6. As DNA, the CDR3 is TGCGCCAGCAGCCGCTTACAGGGGGCGGACACTGAAGCTTTCTTT. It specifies CASSRLQGADTEAFF.

The CDR3 loop reads CASSSGTGAGVQPQHF. The CDR3 DNA follows: TGTGCCAGTAGTTCTGGGACAGGGGCCGGAGTTCAGCCCCAGCATTTT. The V gene is TRBV19, the J gene TRBJ1-5; TRBD1 matches at 10 bases. The CDR3 is 16 amino acids. Germline-derived CDR1 and CDR2 are LNHDA and SQIVND (reference sequence). With V trimmed by 5 bases and J by 6 bases, 10 bases remained unmatched.

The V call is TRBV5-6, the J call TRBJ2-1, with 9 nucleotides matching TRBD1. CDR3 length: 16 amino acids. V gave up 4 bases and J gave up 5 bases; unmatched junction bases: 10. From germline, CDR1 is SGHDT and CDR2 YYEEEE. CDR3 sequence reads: CASSRGTGKNDNEQFF. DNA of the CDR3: TGTGCCAGCAGCCGAGGGACAGGGAAAAACGACAATGAGCAGTTCTTC. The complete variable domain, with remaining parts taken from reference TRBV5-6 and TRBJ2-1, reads DAGVTQSPTHLIKTRGQQVTLRCSPKSGHDTVSWYQQALGQGPQFIFQYYEEEERQRGNFPDRFSGHQFPNYSSELNVNALLLGDSALYLCASSRGTGKNDNEQFFGPGTRLTVL.

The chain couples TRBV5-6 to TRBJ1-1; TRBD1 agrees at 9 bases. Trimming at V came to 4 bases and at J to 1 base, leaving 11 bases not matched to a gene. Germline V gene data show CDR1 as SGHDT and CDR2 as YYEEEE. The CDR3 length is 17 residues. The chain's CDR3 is CASSPQGTGWGNTEAFF. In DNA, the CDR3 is TGTGCCAGCAGCCCACAAGGGACAGGGTGGGGGAACACTGAAGCTTTCTTT.

CDR3 bases: TGCGCCAGCAGCCCATCCCAGGGACTTGAAGCTGGAAACACCATATATTTT. It is translated as CASSPSQGLEAGNTIYF. The gene calls are TRBV5-1 and TRBJ1-3, with D possibly matching TRBD1 (5 bases). Trimming shortened V by 4 bases and J by 2 bases, and 19 bases separated the two germline ends. Germline CDR1 and CDR2: SGHRS and YFSETQ. This CDR3 contains 17 residues.

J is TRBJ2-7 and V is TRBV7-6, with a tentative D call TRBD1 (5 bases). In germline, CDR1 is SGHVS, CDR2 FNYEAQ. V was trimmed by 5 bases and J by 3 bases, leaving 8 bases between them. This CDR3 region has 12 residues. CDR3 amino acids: CASSDRRYEQYF. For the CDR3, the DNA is TGTGCCAGCAGCGACAGACGCTACGAGCAGTACTTC.

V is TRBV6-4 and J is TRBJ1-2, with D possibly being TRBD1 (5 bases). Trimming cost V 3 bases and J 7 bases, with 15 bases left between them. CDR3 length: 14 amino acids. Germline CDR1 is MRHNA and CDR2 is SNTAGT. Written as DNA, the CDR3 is TGTGCCAGCAGTGATGACCACTGGGGGGGTGGCTACACCTTC. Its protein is CASSDDHWGGGYTF.

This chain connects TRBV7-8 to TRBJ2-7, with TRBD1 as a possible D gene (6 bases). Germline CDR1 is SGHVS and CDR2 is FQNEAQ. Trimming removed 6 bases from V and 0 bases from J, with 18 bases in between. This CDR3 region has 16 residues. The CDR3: CASRGSTGFNSYEQYF. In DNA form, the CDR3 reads TGTGCCAGCAGGGGAAGTACAGGGTTTAACTCCTACGAGCAGTACTTC.

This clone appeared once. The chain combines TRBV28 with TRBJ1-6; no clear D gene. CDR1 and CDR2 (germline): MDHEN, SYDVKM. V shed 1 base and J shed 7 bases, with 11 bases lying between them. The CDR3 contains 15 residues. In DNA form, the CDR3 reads TGTGCCAGCAGTTTATTCCGGATGCGGAATTCACCCCTCCACTTT. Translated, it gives CASSLFRMRNSPLHF.

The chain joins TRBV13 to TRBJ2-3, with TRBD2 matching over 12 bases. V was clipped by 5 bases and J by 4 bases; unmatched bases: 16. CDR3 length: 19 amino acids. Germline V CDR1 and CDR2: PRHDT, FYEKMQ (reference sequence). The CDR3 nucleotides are TGTGCCAGCAGCGAAGAGGCTAGCGGGGGGGCCTATTTCGCAGATACGCAGTATTTT. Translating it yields CASSEEASGGAYFADTQYF.

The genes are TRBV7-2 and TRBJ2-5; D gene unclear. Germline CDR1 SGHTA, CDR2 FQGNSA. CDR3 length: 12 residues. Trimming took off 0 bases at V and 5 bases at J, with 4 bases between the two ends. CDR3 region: CASSLALETQYF. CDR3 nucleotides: TGTGCCAGCAGCTTAGCTCTTGAGACCCAGTACTTC.

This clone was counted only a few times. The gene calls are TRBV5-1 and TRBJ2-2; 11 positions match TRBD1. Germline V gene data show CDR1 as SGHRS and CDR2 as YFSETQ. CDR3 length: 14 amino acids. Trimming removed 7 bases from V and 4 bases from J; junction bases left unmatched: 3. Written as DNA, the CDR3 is TGCGCCAGCGCCGGGACAGGGGGCACCGGGGAGCTGTTTTTT. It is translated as CASAGTGGTGELFF. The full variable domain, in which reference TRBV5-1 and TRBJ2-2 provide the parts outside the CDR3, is KAGVTQTPRYLIKTRGQQVTLSCSPISGHRSVSWYQQTPGQGLQFLFEYFSETQRNKGNFPGRFSGRQFSNSRSEMNVSTLELGDSALYLCASAGTGGTGELFFGEGSRLTVL.

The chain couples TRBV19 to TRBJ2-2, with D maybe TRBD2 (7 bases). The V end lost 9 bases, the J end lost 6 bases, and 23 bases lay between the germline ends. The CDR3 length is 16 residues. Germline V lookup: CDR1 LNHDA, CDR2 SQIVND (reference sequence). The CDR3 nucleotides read TGTGCCAGCACTACCTGGTCGCGGGGGCGACCCGGGGAGCTGTTTTTT. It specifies CASTTWSRGRPGELFF.

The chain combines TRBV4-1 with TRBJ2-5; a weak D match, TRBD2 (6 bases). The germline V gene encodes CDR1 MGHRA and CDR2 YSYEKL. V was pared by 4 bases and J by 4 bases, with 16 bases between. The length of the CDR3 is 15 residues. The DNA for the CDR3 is TGCGCCAGCAGCCGAGGCGGGACTGCGGTAGAGACCCAGTACTTC. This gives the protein CASSRGGTAVETQYF.

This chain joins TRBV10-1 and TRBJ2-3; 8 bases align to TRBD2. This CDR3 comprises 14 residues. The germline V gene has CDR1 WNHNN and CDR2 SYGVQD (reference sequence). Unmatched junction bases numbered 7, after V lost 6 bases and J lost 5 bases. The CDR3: CASSTGTRLDTQYF. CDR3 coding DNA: TGCGCCAGCAGCACCGGGACTAGACTAGATACGCAGTATTTT.